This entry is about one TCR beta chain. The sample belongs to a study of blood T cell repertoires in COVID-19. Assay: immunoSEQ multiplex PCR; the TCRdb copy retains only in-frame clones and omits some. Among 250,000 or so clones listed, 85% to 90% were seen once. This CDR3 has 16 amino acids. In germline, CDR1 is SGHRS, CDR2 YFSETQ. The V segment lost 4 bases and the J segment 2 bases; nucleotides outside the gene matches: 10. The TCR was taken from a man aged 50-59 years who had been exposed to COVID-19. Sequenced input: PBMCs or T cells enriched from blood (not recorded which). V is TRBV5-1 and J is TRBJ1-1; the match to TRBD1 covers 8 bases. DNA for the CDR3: TGCGCCAGCAGCATACAGGGGGTAGAGGCTAACACTGAAGCTTTCTTT. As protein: CASSIQGVEANTEAFF.